The rows below give T cell receptor beta chains drawn from one sample of a study of PD-1 blockade in classical Hodgkin lymphoma. Assay: immunoSEQ multiplex PCR; the TCRdb copy retains only in-frame clones and omits some. The sample lists under 20,000 clones, around 74% occurring once. The sample was CD4+ T cells from blood, taken before the fourth cycle of nivolumab. The source is a human donor with classical Hodgkin lymphoma. Each CDR3 is given with its conserved first and last residue. Fields, in order: D gene, clone size, J gene, V gene, CDR3 DNA, CDR3 protein. A D gene is named only where the DNA matches it firmly. Clone size is shown for a subset of rows, as once, few, many or a class of expanded clone.

D gene: NA
clone size: once
J gene: TRBJ2-7
V gene: TRBV7-2
CDR3 DNA: TGTGCCAGCAGCTTAGGGAATCACCGGTACTTC
CDR3 protein: CASSLGNHRYF

D gene: NA
clone size: NA
J gene: TRBJ1-2
V gene: TRBV6-1
CDR3 DNA: TGTGCCAGCAGTCTGACGGGGGCCAGACCGGGCACCTTC
CDR3 protein: CASSLTGARPGTF

D gene: NA
clone size: NA
J gene: TRBJ1-4
V gene: TRBV10-2
CDR3 DNA: TGCGCCAGCAGTGAGGGCAGGGTGTTCACTAATGAAAAACTGTTTTTT
CDR3 protein: CASSEGRVFTNEKLFF

D gene: NA
clone size: NA
J gene: TRBJ1-6
V gene: TRBV6-6
CDR3 DNA: TGTGCCAGCAGTCCCACGGGGGATAATTCACCCCTCCACTTT
CDR3 protein: CASSPTGDNSPLHF

D gene: NA
clone size: NA
J gene: TRBJ1-6
V gene: TRBV30
CDR3 DNA: TGTGCCTGGAGTGTACTAGTTTATAGGGGGCCCCTCCACTTT
CDR3 protein: CAWSVLVYRGPLHF

D gene: TRBD2
clone size: NA
J gene: TRBJ2-3
V gene: TRBV5-1
CDR3 DNA: TGCGCCAGCAGTTCTAGCGGGAGGGTTACGGATACGCAGTATTTT
CDR3 protein: CASSSSGRVTDTQYF

D gene: NA
clone size: NA
J gene: TRBJ1-4
V gene: TRBV28
CDR3 DNA: TGTGCCAGCAGGACCGGGACAAGAAATGAAAAACTGTTTTTT
CDR3 protein: CASRTGTRNEKLFF

D gene: NA
clone size: NA
J gene: TRBJ1-4
V gene: TRBV4-3
CDR3 DNA: TGCGCCAGCAGCCAAGTAGGGTTTGGTGAAAAACTGTTTTTT
CDR3 protein: CASSQVGFGEKLFF

D gene: TRBD1
clone size: NA
J gene: TRBJ2-7
V gene: TRBV28
CDR3 DNA: TGTGCCAGCAGCGCGGACAGGGGACCCTACGAGCAGTACTTC
CDR3 protein: CASSADRGPYEQYF

D gene: NA
clone size: few
J gene: TRBJ1-2
V gene: TRBV28
CDR3 DNA: TGTGCCAGCGGTACGGGAAACTATGGCTACACCTTC
CDR3 protein: CASGTGNYGYTF

D gene: TRBD1
clone size: NA
J gene: TRBJ1-5
V gene: TRBV19
CDR3 DNA: TGTGCCACCTCTATAAAGACAGGGGCCGATCAGCCCCAGCATTTT
CDR3 protein: CATSIKTGADQPQHF

D gene: TRBD2
clone size: NA
J gene: TRBJ2-1
V gene: TRBV12-5
CDR3 DNA: TGTGCTAGTGGTTTGATAGTCTCAGTGCTAGCGGGAAGTTCCTACAATGAGCAGTTCTTC
CDR3 protein: CASGLIVSVLAGSSYNEQFF

D gene: NA
clone size: NA
J gene: TRBJ2-5
V gene: TRBV28
CDR3 DNA: TGTGCCAGCAGCATACAGGGTAGAGAGACCCAGTACTTC
CDR3 protein: CASSIQGRETQYF

D gene: NA
clone size: few
J gene: TRBJ1-5
V gene: TRBV10-1
CDR3 DNA: TGCGCCAGCAGTGAGTTATGGGGGGCAAATCAGCCCCAGCATTTT
CDR3 protein: CASSELWGANQPQHF

D gene: NA
clone size: large
J gene: TRBJ1-6
V gene: TRBV7-9
CDR3 DNA: TGTGCCAGCAGCTTAGGAGCAGGCTTCTATAATTCACCCCTCCACTTT
CDR3 protein: CASSLGAGFYNSPLHF

D gene: NA
clone size: NA
J gene: TRBJ1-1
V gene: TRBV19
CDR3 DNA: TGTGCCAGTAGTACCGACGGGGGCTGGGAAGGGAACACTGAAGCTTTCTTT
CDR3 protein: CASSTDGGWEGNTEAFF

D gene: TRBD1
clone size: NA
J gene: TRBJ2-7
V gene: TRBV5-1
CDR3 DNA: TGCGCCAGCAGCGTGGGACAGGAGGTTTACGAGCAGTACTTC
CDR3 protein: CASSVGQEVYEQYF

D gene: TRBD1
clone size: NA
J gene: TRBJ1-2
V gene: TRBV7-8
CDR3 DNA: TGTGCCAGCAGCCCCGGGACAGGGGCAAGCTATGGCTACACCTTC
CDR3 protein: CASSPGTGASYGYTF

D gene: NA
clone size: NA
J gene: TRBJ1-2
V gene: TRBV27
CDR3 DNA: TGTGCCAGCAGGGAATTAGGAACAGAAAATAACTATGGCTACACCTTC
CDR3 protein: CASRELGTENNYGYTF

D gene: NA
clone size: NA
J gene: TRBJ2-5
V gene: TRBV9
CDR3 DNA: TGTGCCAGCAGCACCTCCGGGGTCTTCCAAGAGACCCAGTACTTC
CDR3 protein: CASSTSGVFQETQYF

D gene: TRBD1
clone size: NA
J gene: TRBJ1-2
V gene: TRBV7-8
CDR3 DNA: TGTGCCAGCAGCTTAGGACAGGGGAGATCGACTAACTATGGCTACACCTTC
CDR3 protein: CASSLGQGRSTNYGYTF

D gene: TRBD2
clone size: NA
J gene: TRBJ2-2
V gene: TRBV2
CDR3 DNA: TGTGCCAGCAGCAGACTAGCGGGAGTCACCGGGGAGCTGTTTTTT
CDR3 protein: CASSRLAGVTGELFF

D gene: TRBD2
clone size: NA
J gene: TRBJ2-7
V gene: TRBV6-5
CDR3 DNA: TGTGCCAGCAGTTCGGGGGGAGGGAGGTACGAGCAGTACTTC
CDR3 protein: CASSSGGGRYEQYF

D gene: TRBD2
clone size: NA
J gene: TRBJ2-2
V gene: TRBV28
CDR3 DNA: TGTGCCAGCAGATCGGGGGGGCAGACCGGGGAGCTGTTTTTT
CDR3 protein: CASRSGGQTGELFF

D gene: NA
clone size: NA
J gene: TRBJ2-3
V gene: TRBV28
CDR3 DNA: TGTGCCAGCAGTTTCGGATCTGGCTGGGATACGCAGTATTTT
CDR3 protein: CASSFGSGWDTQYF

D gene: NA
clone size: NA
J gene: TRBJ1-1
V gene: TRBV5-5
CDR3 DNA: TGTGCCAGCAGCCCCCCGACGGACCCGAACACTGAAGCTTTCTTT
CDR3 protein: CASSPPTDPNTEAFF

D gene: NA
clone size: NA
J gene: TRBJ2-2
V gene: TRBV11-2
CDR3 DNA: TGTGCCAGCAGCTTAATGGGGGGGAACACCGGGGAGCTGTTTTTT
CDR3 protein: CASSLMGGNTGELFF

D gene: TRBD1
clone size: few
J gene: TRBJ1-5
V gene: TRBV2
CDR3 DNA: TGTGCCAGCAGCTCCGGGGCAGGGGGAGGTCAGCCCCAGCATTTT
CDR3 protein: CASSSGAGGGQPQHF

D gene: NA
clone size: NA
J gene: TRBJ1-2
V gene: TRBV28
CDR3 DNA: TGTGCCAGCAGTTTAACCGGGACCGACTATGGCTACACCTTC
CDR3 protein: CASSLTGTDYGYTF

D gene: NA
clone size: NA
J gene: TRBJ1-5
V gene: TRBV7-9
CDR3 DNA: TGTGCCACCGACGAGGGTACCAGCAATCAGCCCCAGCATTTT
CDR3 protein: CATDEGTSNQPQHF

D gene: TRBD1
clone size: NA
J gene: TRBJ1-5
V gene: TRBV19
CDR3 DNA: TGTGCCAGTAGTATAGGACGAGCGGCGGGACAGGGGAATCAGCCCCAGCATTTT
CDR3 protein: CASSIGRAAGQGNQPQHF

D gene: NA
clone size: once
J gene: TRBJ2-3
V gene: TRBV19
CDR3 DNA: TGTGCCAGTAGTATCGGGAAGCGGACCTATAGCACAGATACGCAGTATTTT
CDR3 protein: CASSIGKRTYSTDTQYF

D gene: TRBD2
clone size: few
J gene: TRBJ2-7
V gene: TRBV2
CDR3 DNA: TGTGCCAGCACTCTGGGGACTAGCGGGAGAAACGAGCAGTACTTC
CDR3 protein: CASTLGTSGRNEQYF